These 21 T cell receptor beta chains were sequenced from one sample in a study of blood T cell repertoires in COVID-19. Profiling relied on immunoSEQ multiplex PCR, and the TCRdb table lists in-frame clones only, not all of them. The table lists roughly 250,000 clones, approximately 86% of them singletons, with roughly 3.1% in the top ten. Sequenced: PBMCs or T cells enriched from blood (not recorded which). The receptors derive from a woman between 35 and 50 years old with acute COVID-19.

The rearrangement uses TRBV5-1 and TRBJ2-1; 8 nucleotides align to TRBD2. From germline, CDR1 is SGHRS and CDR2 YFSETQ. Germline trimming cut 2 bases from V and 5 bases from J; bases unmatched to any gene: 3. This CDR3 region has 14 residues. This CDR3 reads CASSLAGVHNEQFF. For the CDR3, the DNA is TGCGCCAGCAGCTTAGCGGGAGTCCACAATGAGCAGTTCTTC.

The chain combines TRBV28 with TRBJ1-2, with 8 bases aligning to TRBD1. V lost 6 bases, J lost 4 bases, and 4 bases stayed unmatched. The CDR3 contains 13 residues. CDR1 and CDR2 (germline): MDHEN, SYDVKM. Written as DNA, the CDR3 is TGTGCCAGCAGAAACACAGGGGGCTATGGCTACACCTTC. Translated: CASRNTGGYGYTF.

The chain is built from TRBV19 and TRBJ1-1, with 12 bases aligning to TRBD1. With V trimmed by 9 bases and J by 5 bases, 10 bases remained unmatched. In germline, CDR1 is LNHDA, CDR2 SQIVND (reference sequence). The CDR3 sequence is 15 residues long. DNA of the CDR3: TGTGCCAGCTCCCGGGGACAGGGGGCGAGGACTGAAGCTTTCTTT. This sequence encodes CASSRGQGARTEAFF.

CDR3 DNA sequence: TGTGCCAGCAGCTTGCTAGCGGGAGGCACCGGGGAGCTGTTTTTT. Translating gives CASSLLAGGTGELFF. J is TRBJ2-2 and V is TRBV13; 11 bases are shared with TRBD2. After removal of 3 bases from V and 4 bases from J, the junction contained 1 base not matched to a gene. The CDR3 length is 15 residues. Germline V gene lookup returns CDR1 PRHDT and CDR2 FYEKMQ (reference sequence).

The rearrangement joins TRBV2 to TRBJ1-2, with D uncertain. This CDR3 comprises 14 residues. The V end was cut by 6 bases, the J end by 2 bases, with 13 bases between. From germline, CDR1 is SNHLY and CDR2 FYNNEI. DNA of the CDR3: TGTGCCAGCAGGGAACCGGGGAGAAACTATGGCTACACCTTC. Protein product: CASREPGRNYGYTF.

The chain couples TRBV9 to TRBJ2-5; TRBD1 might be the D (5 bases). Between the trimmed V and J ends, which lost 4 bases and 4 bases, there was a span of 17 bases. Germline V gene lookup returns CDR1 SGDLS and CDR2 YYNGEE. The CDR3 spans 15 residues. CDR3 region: CASSPKGAAPETQYF. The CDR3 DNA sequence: TGTGCCAGCAGCCCTAAAGGGGCAGCCCCAGAGACCCAGTACTTC. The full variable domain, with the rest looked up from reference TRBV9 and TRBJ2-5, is DSGVTQTPKHLITATGQRVTLRCSPRSGDLSVYWYQQSLDQGLQFLIQYYNGEERAKGNILERFSAQQFPDLHSELNLSSLELGDSALYFCASSPKGAAPETQYFGPGTRLLVL.

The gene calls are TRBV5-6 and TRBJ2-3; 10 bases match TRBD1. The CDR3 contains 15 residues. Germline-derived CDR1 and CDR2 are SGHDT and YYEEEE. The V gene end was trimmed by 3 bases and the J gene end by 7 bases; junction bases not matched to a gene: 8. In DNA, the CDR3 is TGTGCCAGCAGCTATAATGGACAGGGGGACCATACGCAGTATTTT. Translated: CASSYNGQGDHTQYF.

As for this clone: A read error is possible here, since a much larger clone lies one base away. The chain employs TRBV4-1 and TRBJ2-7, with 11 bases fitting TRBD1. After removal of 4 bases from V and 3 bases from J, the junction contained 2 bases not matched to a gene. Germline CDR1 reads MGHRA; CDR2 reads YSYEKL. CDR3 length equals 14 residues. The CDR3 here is CASSPGQGDYEQYF. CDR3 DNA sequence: TGCGCCAGCAGCCCGGGACAGGGGGACTACGAGCAGTACTTC.

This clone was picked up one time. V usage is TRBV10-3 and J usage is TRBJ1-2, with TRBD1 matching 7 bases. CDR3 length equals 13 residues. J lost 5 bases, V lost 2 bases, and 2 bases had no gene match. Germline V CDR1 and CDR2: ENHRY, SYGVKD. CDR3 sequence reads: CAISEDREYGYTF. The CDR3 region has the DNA TGTGCCATCAGTGAGGACAGGGAGTATGGCTACACCTTC.

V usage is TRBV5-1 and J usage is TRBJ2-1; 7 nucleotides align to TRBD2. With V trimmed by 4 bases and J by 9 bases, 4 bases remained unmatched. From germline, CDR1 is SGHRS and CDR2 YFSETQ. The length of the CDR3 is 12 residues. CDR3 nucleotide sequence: TGCGCCAGCAGCCAACCGGGAGGTGAGCAGTTCTTC. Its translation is CASSQPGGEQFF.

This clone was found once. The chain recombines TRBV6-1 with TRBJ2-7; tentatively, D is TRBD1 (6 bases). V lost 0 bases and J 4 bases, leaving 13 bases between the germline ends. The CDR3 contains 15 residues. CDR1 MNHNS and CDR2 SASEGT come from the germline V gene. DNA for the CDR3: TGTGCCAGCAGTGAAGCTAGGGCAGGGGTTTACGAGCAGTACTTC. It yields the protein CASSEARAGVYEQYF.

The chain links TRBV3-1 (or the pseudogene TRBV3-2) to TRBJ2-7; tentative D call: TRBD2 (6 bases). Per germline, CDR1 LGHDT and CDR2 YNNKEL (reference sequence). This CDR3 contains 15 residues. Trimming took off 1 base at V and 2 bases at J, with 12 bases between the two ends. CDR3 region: CASSQATGGTYEQYF. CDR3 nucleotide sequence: TGTGCCAGCAGCCAAGCAACTGGCGGGACCTACGAGCAGTACTTC.

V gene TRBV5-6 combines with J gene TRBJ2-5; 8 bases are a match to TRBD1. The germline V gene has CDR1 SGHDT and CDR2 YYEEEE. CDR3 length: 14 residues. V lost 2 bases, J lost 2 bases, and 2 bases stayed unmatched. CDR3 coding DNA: TGTGCCAGCAGCTTCGGACAGGGACAAGAGACCCAGTACTTC. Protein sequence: CASSFGQGQETQYF.

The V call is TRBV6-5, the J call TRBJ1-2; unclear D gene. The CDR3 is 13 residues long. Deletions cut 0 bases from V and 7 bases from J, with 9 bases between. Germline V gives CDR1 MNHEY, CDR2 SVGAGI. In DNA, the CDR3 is TGTGCCAGCAGTTACTCAGGAGGAAGTGGCTACACCTTC. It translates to CASSYSGGSGYTF.

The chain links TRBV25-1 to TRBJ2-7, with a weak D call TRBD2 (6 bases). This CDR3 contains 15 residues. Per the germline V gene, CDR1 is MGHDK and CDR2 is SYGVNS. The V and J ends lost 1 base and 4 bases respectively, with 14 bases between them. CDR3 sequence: CASSESGTQLYEQYF. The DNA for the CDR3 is TGTGCCAGCAGTGAATCGGGGACTCAACTATACGAGCAGTACTTC.

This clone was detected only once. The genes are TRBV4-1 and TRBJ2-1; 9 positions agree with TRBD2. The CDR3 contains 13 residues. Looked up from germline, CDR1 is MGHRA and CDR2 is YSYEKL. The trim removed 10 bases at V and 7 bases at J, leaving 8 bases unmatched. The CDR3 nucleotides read TGCGCCACCGGGGGACTAGCAATAAATGAGCAGTTCTTC. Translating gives CATGGLAINEQFF.

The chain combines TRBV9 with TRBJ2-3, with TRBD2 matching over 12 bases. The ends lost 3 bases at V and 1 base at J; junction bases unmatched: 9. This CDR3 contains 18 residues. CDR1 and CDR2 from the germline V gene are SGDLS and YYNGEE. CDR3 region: CASSEGRLAGVGTDTQYF. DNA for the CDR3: TGTGCCAGCAGCGAGGGGAGACTAGCGGGAGTTGGCACAGATACGCAGTATTTT.

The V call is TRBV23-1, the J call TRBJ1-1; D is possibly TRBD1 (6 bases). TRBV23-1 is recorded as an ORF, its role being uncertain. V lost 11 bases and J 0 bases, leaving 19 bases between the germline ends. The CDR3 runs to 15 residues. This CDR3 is CALNSPRQVNTEAFF. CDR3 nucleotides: TGCGCCTTAAACTCACCTCGACAGGTGAACACTGAAGCTTTCTTT.

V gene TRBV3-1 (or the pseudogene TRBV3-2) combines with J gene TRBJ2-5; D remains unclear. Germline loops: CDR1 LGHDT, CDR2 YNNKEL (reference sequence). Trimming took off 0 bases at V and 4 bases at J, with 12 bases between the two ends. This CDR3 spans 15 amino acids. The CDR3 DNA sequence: TGTGCCAGCAGCCAAGATCCCCCAGAACGAGAGACCCAGTACTTC. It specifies CASSQDPPERETQYF.

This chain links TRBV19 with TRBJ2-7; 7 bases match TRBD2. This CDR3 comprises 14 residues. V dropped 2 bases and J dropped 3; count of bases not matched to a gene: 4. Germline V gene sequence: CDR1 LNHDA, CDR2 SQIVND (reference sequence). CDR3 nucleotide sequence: TGTGCCAGTAGTATAAATGTAGCGGGCTACGAGCAGTACTTC. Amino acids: CASSINVAGYEQYF.

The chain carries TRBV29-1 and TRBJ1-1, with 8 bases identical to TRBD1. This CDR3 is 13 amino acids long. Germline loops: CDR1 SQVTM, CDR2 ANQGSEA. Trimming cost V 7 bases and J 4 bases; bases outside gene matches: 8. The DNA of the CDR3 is TGCAGCGGACGACAGGGGTCTAGCACTGAAGCTTTCTTT. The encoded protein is CSGRQGSSTEAFF.